Below, 11 T cell receptor beta chains from the same sample are listed, as sequenced in a study of CD4 T cells in relation to SARS-CoV-2 and coronaviruses. TCRdb's copy holds only in-frame clones and misses some; the assay was immunoSEQ multiplex PCR. Among 17,000 or so clones listed, 65% to 75% were seen once. Before the COVID-19 pandemic, during about 2010-2019, CD4+ T cells were taken from unexposed donors. CD4+ T cells were isolated from the cells after less than 13 days of culture. These receptors' antigens are unknown. The sequencing input was CD4+ T cells from PBMCs, cultured in vitro. The source is a human donor in good health.

The chain has TRBV2 and TRBJ1-2, with a tentative D call TRBD1 (5 bases). Germline V gene sequence: CDR1 SNHLY, CDR2 FYNNEI. The CDR3 is 14 residues long. Trimming removed 6 bases from V and 5 bases from J, with 16 bases in between. This CDR3 reads CASSELARVYGYTF. The DNA of the CDR3 is TGTGCCAGCAGCGAACTCGCCAGGGTGTATGGCTACACCTTC.

The J gene is TRBJ1-2, the V gene TRBV25-1; TRBD1 matches at 9 bases. Germline loops: CDR1 MGHDK, CDR2 SYGVNS. This CDR3 spans 14 amino acids. Trimming cost V 7 bases and J 7 bases; bases outside gene matches: 10. The CDR3 DNA follows: TGTGCCAGCACTAGGACAGGGGTCTACCCTGGCTACACCTTC. This sequence encodes CASTRTGVYPGYTF.

The chain employs TRBV5-4 and TRBJ2-5, with D perhaps TRBD1 (6 bases). The V gene's germline CDR1 is SGHNT and CDR2 YYREEE (reference sequence). With 4 bases removed from V and 4 bases from J, the gap between germline ends came to 11 bases. The length of the CDR3 is 13 residues. CDR3 sequence (DNA): TGTGCCAGCAGCGAACAGGGAGCAGAGACCCAGTACTTC. It yields the protein CASSEQGAETQYF.

This chain's CDR3 is CASSTGAGSDQPQHF. The CDR3 DNA sequence: TGTGCCAGCAGCACCGGCGCAGGGTCGGATCAGCCCCAGCATTTT. The genes are TRBV5-6 and TRBJ1-5; the D gene is possibly TRBD1 (5 bases). The CDR3 is 15 residues long. Germline lookup yields CDR1 SGHDT and CDR2 YYEEEE. Deletions cut 4 bases from V and 5 bases from J, with 16 bases between.

The chain combines TRBV6-2 or TRBV6-3 with TRBJ2-7, with a tentative D call TRBD1 (5 bases). The ends were cut back, 4 bases at V and 6 bases at J, with 13 bases in the middle. Germline lookup yields CDR1 MNHEY and CDR2 SVGEGT. This CDR3 is built from 13 residues. The CDR3 nucleotides are TGTGCCAGCAGTTCCTCAGGGATCCCCGAGCAGTACTTC. It is translated as CASSSSGIPEQYF.

This chain links TRBV6-6 with TRBJ2-2; D ambiguous. Germline V CDR1 and CDR2: MNHNY, SVGAGI (reference sequence). This CDR3 region has 14 residues. The V gene lost 0 bases and the J gene lost 8 bases, with 10 bases spanning the gap. The CDR3 protein is CASSYSYNAGELFF. CDR3 in DNA: TGTGCCAGCAGTTACTCGTATAACGCTGGGGAGCTGTTTTTT.

The chain links TRBV7-9 to TRBJ1-3, with unresolved D. In germline, CDR1 is SEHNR, CDR2 FQNEAQ (reference sequence). The germline V and J ends were trimmed by 4 bases and 0 bases, with 10 bases remaining between them. This CDR3 is 15 amino acids long. The CDR3 loop reads CASSSRTVSGNTIYF. The CDR3 bases are TGTGCCAGCAGCTCACGTACAGTCTCTGGAAACACCATATATTTT.

The V and J genes are TRBV27 and TRBJ1-1; no clear D. Germline V lookup: CDR1 MNHEY, CDR2 SMNVEV (reference sequence). V was shortened by 7 bases and J by 4 bases, with 10 bases between the two germline ends. The CDR3 loop spans 12 amino acids. In DNA form, the CDR3 reads TGTGCCAGCAATGGTCGGGGCACTGAAGCTTTCTTT. Translated, it gives CASNGRGTEAFF.

V and J are TRBV5-1 and TRBJ1-1; D not certain. The CDR3 extends over 14 amino acids. Trimming shortened V by 0 bases and J by 6 bases, and 12 bases separated the two germline ends. In germline, CDR1 is SGHRS, CDR2 YFSETQ. CDR3 DNA: TGCGCCAGCAGCTTGGAGATTGGGGTGGCTGAAGCTTTCTTT. Protein sequence: CASSLEIGVAEAFF.

This clone showed up just once. The genes are TRBV2 and TRBJ1-4, with D uncertain. The CDR3 sequence is 12 residues long. V was cut by 7 bases and J by 8 bases, with 11 bases left in between. Germline-derived CDR1 and CDR2 are SNHLY and FYNNEI. The CDR3 coding sequence is TGTGCCAGCATCAGGTCTGGGGAAAAACTGTTTTTT. Its translation: CASIRSGEKLFF.

In this sample, this clone turned up a few times. The rearrangement joins TRBV24-1 to TRBJ2-2, with TRBD1 identical over 8 bases. V gave up 7 bases and J gave up 7 bases; unmatched junction bases: 7. CDR1 is KGHDR, CDR2 SFDVKD, per germline. The CDR3 totals 14 residues. The CDR3 sequence is CATSRTGSGGELFF. The CDR3 DNA reads TGTGCCACCAGCAGGACAGGGTCCGGCGGGGAGCTGTTTTTT.